The 15 T cell receptor beta chains listed next were all sequenced from one sample in a study of blood T cell repertoires in COVID-19. Here immunoSEQ multiplex PCR was the method, and the copy in TCRdb shows in-frame clones only, minus some. The sample yields 350,000 to 400,000 clones, approximately 90% seen once. The sample was PBMCs or T cells enriched from blood (not recorded which). These receptors were taken from a woman between 18 and 30 years old who had recovered from COVID-19.

The chain joins TRBV7-8 to TRBJ2-7; D perhaps matches TRBD1 (5 bases). V dropped 5 bases and J dropped 7 bases, with 15 bases sitting between them. CDR3 length equals 13 residues. Germline loops: CDR1 SGHVS, CDR2 FQNEAQ. The CDR3 region is CASSRNRNGEQYF. CDR3 nucleotides: TGTGCCAGCAGCCGAAACAGGAACGGAGAGCAGTACTTC.

This CDR3 is CASSTRQDPSPYEQYF. CDR3 sequence (DNA): TGTGCCAGCAGCACCCGACAGGACCCCTCCCCCTACGAGCAGTACTTC. The rearrangement joins TRBV7-6 to TRBJ2-7; TRBD1 is a possible D gene (6 bases). V lost 5 bases to trimming and J lost 2 bases, with 19 bases between them. The germline V gene has CDR1 SGHVS and CDR2 FNYEAQ. The CDR3 is 16 residues long. The whole variable domain, filled in from reference TRBV7-6 and TRBJ2-7, reads GAGVSQSPRYKVTKRGQDVALRCDPISGHVSLYWYRQALGQGPEFLTYFNYEAQQDKSGLPNDRFSAERPEGSISTLTIQRTEQRDSAMYRCASSTRQDPSPYEQYFGPGTRLTVT.

The chain has TRBV27 and TRBJ1-6, with D hard to call. The CDR3 consists of 16 residues. In germline, CDR1 is MNHEY, CDR2 SMNVEV (reference sequence). The V end lost 1 base, the J end lost 0 bases, and 7 bases lay between the germline ends. The CDR3 DNA follows: TGTGCCAGCAGTTTATTGGGGAGCTCCTATAATTCACCCCTCCACTTT. Translating it yields CASSLLGSSYNSPLHF.

The chain employs TRBV6-4 and TRBJ2-4; no clear D gene. Trimming cost V 4 bases and J 5 bases, with 15 bases left between them. The CDR3 sequence is 15 residues long. CDR1 and CDR2 from the germline V gene are MRHNA and SNTAGT. DNA of the CDR3: TGTGCCAGCAGTGCCCAGGTCCCGCCCGAAAACATTCAGTACTTC. It is translated as CASSAQVPPENIQYF.

Points on this clone: The same CDR3 can be traced to other DNA sequences in this sample. This chain joins TRBV12-3 or TRBV12-4 and TRBJ1-1; D is possibly TRBD1 (5 bases). Between the trimmed V and J ends, which lost 5 bases and 1 base, there was a span of 8 bases. The CDR3 sequence is 13 residues long. CDR3: CASSRQGNTEAFF. The CDR3 DNA is TGTGCCAGCAGTCGCCAGGGGAACACTGAAGCTTTCTTT.

The chain joins TRBV24-1 to TRBJ2-2; a weak D match, TRBD2 (5 bases). Deletions cut 1 base from V and 8 bases from J, with 10 bases between. The V gene's germline CDR1 is KGHDR and CDR2 SFDVKD. The CDR3 has 14 residues. The CDR3 nucleotides are TGTGCCACCAGTGATTTCGGAGGAAGGGGGGAGCTGTTTTTT. This sequence encodes CATSDFGGRGELFF.

The chain recombines TRBV12-5 with TRBJ1-4; D is ambiguous. The CDR3 is 11 amino acids. Germline assignment: CDR1 LGHNT and CDR2 FRNRAP. Trimming left V 4 bases short and J 5 bases short, with 2 bases between. CDR3 bases: TGTGCTAGTGGTTCGAATGAAAAACTGTTTTTT. It is translated as CASGSNEKLFF.

This clone was seen ten or more times. The rearrangement joins TRBV6-1 to TRBJ2-3, with 12 bases lining up with TRBD2. V shed 3 bases, J shed 1 base, and the junction held 5 bases outside the gene matches. Germline V CDR1 and CDR2: MNHNS, SASEGT. The CDR3 sequence is 17 residues long. The CDR3 coding sequence is TGTGCCAGCAGTGACCTAGCGGGGGGGCCTGGCACAGATACGCAGTATTTT. Translating it yields CASSDLAGGPGTDTQYF.

This chain links TRBV6-5 with TRBJ1-6; no definite D call. The CDR3 runs to 11 residues. With 10 bases removed from V and 12 bases from J, the gap between germline ends came to 13 bases. Germline CDR1 MNHEY, CDR2 SVGAGI. The CDR3 DNA is TGTGCCACCCATCGGTCGCAACCCCTCCACTTT. Translating gives CATHRSQPLHF.

The chain carries TRBV7-8 and TRBJ1-5; tentative D call: TRBD1 (5 bases). CDR3 length equals 14 residues. Trimming pared 1 base from V and 6 bases from J, leaving 10 bases between. CDR1 and CDR2 from the germline V gene are SGHVS and FQNEAQ. CDR3 coding DNA: TGTGCCAGCAGCTTAGTTCAGGGTGCTCAGCCCCAGCATTTT. It is translated as CASSLVQGAQPQHF. The full variable domain, in which reference TRBV7-8 and TRBJ1-5 provide the parts outside the CDR3, is GAGVSQSPRYKVAKRGQDVALRCDPISGHVSLFWYQQALGQGPEFLTYFQNEAQLDKSGLPSDRFFAERPEGSVSTLKIQRTQQEDSAVYLCASSLVQGAQPQHFGDGTRLSIL.

This sequence joins TRBV6-6 and TRBJ1-4; D is possibly TRBD1 (5 bases). Germline lookup yields CDR1 MNHNY and CDR2 SVGAGI (reference sequence). This CDR3 comprises 15 residues. Trimming stripped 6 bases from V and 0 bases from J, with 11 bases between. The CDR3: CASRRGRATNEKLFF. In nucleotides, the CDR3 is TGTGCCAGCAGAAGGGGCCGGGCAACTAATGAAAAACTGTTTTTT.

The rearrangement joins TRBV29-1 to TRBJ2-7, with D perhaps TRBD1 (6 bases). V was cut by 6 bases and J by 0 bases, with 9 bases left in between. Germline CDR1 reads SQVTM; CDR2 reads ANQGSEA. The CDR3 totals 12 residues. The CDR3 is CSVWTASYEQYF. The CDR3 DNA sequence: TGCAGCGTCTGGACAGCCTCCTACGAGCAGTACTTC.

The rearrangement links TRBV28 to TRBJ1-5; no firm D call. CDR1 and CDR2 (germline): MDHEN, SYDVKM. Trimming took off 10 bases at V and 0 bases at J, with 7 bases between the two ends. The CDR3 runs to 12 residues. CDR3 loop: CAISGSNQPQHF. CDR3 nucleotides: TGTGCCATCTCGGGTAGCAATCAGCCCCAGCATTTT.

With regard to this clone: The same CDR3 also results from other DNA sequences found in this sample. The rearrangement uses TRBV5-1 and TRBJ2-3; no reliable D call. The CDR3 is 11 residues long. Germline-derived CDR1 and CDR2 are SGHRS and YFSETQ. Trimming cost V 2 bases and J 4 bases, with 2 bases left between them. The CDR3: CASSFADTQYF. CDR3 nucleotides: TGCGCCAGCAGCTTCGCAGATACGCAGTATTTT. The whole variable domain, remainder taken from reference TRBV5-1 and TRBJ2-3, is KAGVTQTPRYLIKTRGQQVTLSCSPISGHRSVSWYQQTPGQGLQFLFEYFSETQRNKGNFPGRFSGRQFSNSRSEMNVSTLELGDSALYLCASSFADTQYFGPGTRLTVL.

V and J are TRBV27 and TRBJ1-1; D remains ambiguous. Germline-derived CDR1 and CDR2 are MNHEY and SMNVEV (reference sequence). Deletions cut 5 bases from V and 0 bases from J, with 16 bases between. The CDR3 sequence is 16 residues long. The CDR3 reads CASSEIRGWMNTEAFF. CDR3 DNA sequence: TGTGCCAGCAGTGAAATCCGGGGATGGATGAACACTGAAGCTTTCTTT.